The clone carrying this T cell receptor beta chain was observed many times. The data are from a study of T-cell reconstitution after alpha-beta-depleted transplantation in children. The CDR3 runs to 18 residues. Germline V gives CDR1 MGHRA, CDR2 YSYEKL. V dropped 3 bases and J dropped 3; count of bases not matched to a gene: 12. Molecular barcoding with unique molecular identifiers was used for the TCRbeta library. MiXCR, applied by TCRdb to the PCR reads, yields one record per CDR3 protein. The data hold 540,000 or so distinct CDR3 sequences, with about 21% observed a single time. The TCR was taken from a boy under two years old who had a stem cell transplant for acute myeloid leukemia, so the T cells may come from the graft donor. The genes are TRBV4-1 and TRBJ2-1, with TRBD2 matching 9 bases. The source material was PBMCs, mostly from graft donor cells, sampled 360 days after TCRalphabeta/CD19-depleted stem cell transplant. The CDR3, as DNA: TGCGCCAGCAGCCAGCGTAGCGGGGGCCCTCCTAACTACAATGAGCAGTTCTTC. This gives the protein CASSQRSGGPPNYNEQFF.